This TCR beta chain was identified in a study of T cell responses to AZD1222 COVID-19 vaccine. Notes on the study in general: Clonal diversity was possibly underestimated, and the donors were mostly white British, with more females.

The CDR3 covers 13 residues. Trimming pared 3 bases from V and 0 bases from J, leaving 4 bases between. Germline V gene lookup returns CDR1 SGHNT and CDR2 YENEEA. The table came from immunoSEQ multiplex PCR; TCRdb's copy has only in-frame clones and leaves some out. The sample contains 92,000 or so clones, roughly nine tenths of which appear only once. In the case of this clone: Its antigen is unidentified.

This chain joins TRBV11-3 and TRBJ2-3; D call uncertain. The source of this sequence is an adult in good health. The sequencing used peripheral blood, collected on day 0 of AZD1222 vaccination. The CDR3 region is CASSFASTDTQYF. CDR3 nucleotide sequence: TGTGCCAGCAGCTTCGCCAGCACAGATACGCAGTATTTT. Filled out from reference TRBV11-3 and TRBJ2-3, the complete variable domain reads EAGVVQSPRYKIIEKKQPVAFWCNPISGHNTLYWYLQNLGQGPELLIRYENEEAVDDSQLPKDRFSAERLKGVDSTLKIQPAELGDSAVYLCASSFASTDTQYFGPGTRLTVL.